A selection of T cell receptor beta chains follows, all from one sample in a study of shared T cell receptors in the human thymus. Some clones are missing from TCRdb's copy, which holds only in-frame ones; the method was immunoSEQ multiplex PCR. Of approximately 490,000 clones in the sample, approximately 78% were seen once. These data were likewise used in another study, on human thymus T cells.

The material sequenced was thymocytes. The receptors derive from a boy under two years old with a congenital heart defect. CDR3s include the opening cysteine and the closing phenylalanine or tryptophan. The D gene is left open where the match is weak.

D,length,J,V,CDR3,DNA
.,17,TRBJ1-1,TRBV11-2,CASSLPAPPTGNTEAFF,TGTGCCAGCAGCCTCCCGGCACCACCCACGGGGAACACTGAAGCTTTCTTT
TRBD2,15,TRBJ2-1,TRBV5-6,CASSAGTSGRNEQFF,TGTGCCAGCAGCGCCGGGACTAGCGGGAGGAATGAGCAGTTCTTC
.,15,TRBJ1-5,TRBV7-7,CASSPRSSSSQPQHF,TGTGCTAGCAGCCCCCGGAGTTCTAGCAGTCAGCCCCAGCATTTT
.,17,TRBJ1-1,TRBV4-2,CASSPRTATDMNTEAFF,TGTGCCAGCAGCCCCCGGACAGCCACCGACATGAACACTGAAGCTTTCTTT
.,12,TRBJ1-5,TRBV10-2,CASSEGDQPQHF,TGCGCCAGCAGTGAGGGAGATCAGCCCCAGCATTTT
.,12,TRBJ1-1,TRBV29-1,CSVVGAGIEAFF,TGCAGCGTTGTTGGGGCGGGGATCGAAGCTTTCTTT
.,12,TRBJ1-1,TRBV30,CAAQQVNTEAFF,TGTGCCGCCCAACAGGTAAACACTGAAGCTTTCTTT
TRBD1,16,TRBJ1-1,TRBV28,CASSFGRTGGWTEAFF,TGTGCCAGCAGTTTCGGACGAACAGGGGGATGGACTGAAGCTTTCTTT
TRBD1,13,TRBJ1-5,TRBV30,CAGKGQGKQPQHF,TGTGCCGGGAAGGGACAGGGGAAACAGCCCCAGCATTTT
TRBD2,16,TRBJ2-5,TRBV5-1,CASSLKASGDQETQYF,TGCGCCAGCAGCTTGAAAGCTAGCGGGGACCAAGAGACCCAGTACTTC
TRBD1,14,TRBJ1-1,TRBV19,CASSPLQGSTEAFF,TGTGCCAGTAGCCCTCTACAGGGGAGCACTGAAGCTTTCTTT
TRBD1,15,TRBJ2-3,TRBV4-3,CASSLGQKSTDTQYF,TGCGCCAGCAGCCTGGGACAGAAGAGCACAGATACGCAGTATTTT